The source of this T cell receptor (beta chain) is a study of cytomegalovirus exposure and HLA in healthy donors. General study findings and limits: Researchers reported from a later analysis that most CMV-associated TCR beta chains appeared HLA-restricted. Researchers reported in a later analysis that a missense DCLRE1C variant was tied to TCR beta V- and J-gene trimming. Later analysis reportedly placed an Asian-associated ancestry cluster below the roughly 680-donor mean in N-insertions.

The PCR used 60 Vbeta and 13 Jbeta primers. Assay used: immunoSEQ multiplex PCR; TCRdb lists only in-frame clones, some missing. The sample includes 100,000 to 150,000 clones, 80% of them seen just once. As for this clone: Its antigen remains unknown.

The CDR3 is 13 residues long. The germline CDR1 and CDR2 sequences are SGHVS and FQNEAQ. Trimming took 0 bases from V and 8 from J, leaving 7 bases between them. The receptor's source is a man aged 40-49 years in good health and CMV-seronegative. The sequencing sample was made of PBMCs. The chain employs TRBV7-8 and TRBJ1-4; the D gene is possibly TRBD1 (5 bases). The CDR3 loop reads CASSLARQEKLFF. Written as DNA, the CDR3 is TGTGCCAGCAGCTTAGCCCGACAGGAAAAACTGTTTTTT.